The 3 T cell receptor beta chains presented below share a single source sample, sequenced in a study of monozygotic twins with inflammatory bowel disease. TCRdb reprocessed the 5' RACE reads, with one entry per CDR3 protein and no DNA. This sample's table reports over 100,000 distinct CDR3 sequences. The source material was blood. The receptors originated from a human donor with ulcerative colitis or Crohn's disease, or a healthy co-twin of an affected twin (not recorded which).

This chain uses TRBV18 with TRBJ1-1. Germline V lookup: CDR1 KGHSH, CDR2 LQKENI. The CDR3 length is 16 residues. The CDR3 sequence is CASSPPAGRVNTEAFF.

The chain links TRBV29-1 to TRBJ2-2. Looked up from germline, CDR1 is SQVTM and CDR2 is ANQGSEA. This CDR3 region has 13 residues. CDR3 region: CSVGGGNTGELFF.

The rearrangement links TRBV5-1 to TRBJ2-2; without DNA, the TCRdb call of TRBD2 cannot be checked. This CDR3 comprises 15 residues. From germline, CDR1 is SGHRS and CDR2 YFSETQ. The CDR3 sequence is CASSLAGDPARELFF.